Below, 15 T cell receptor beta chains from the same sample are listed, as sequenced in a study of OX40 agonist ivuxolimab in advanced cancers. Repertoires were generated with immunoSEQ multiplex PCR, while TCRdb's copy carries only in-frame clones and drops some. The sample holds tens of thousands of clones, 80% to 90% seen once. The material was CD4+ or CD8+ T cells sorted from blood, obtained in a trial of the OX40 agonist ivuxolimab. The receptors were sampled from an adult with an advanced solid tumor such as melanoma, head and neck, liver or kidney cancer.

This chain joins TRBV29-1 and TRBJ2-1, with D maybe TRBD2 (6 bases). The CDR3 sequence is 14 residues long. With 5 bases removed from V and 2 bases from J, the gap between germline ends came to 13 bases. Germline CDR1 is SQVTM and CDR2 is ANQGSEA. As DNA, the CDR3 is TGCAGCGTTAATCCGGCGGGAACCTACAATGAGCAGTTCTTC. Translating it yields CSVNPAGTYNEQFF.

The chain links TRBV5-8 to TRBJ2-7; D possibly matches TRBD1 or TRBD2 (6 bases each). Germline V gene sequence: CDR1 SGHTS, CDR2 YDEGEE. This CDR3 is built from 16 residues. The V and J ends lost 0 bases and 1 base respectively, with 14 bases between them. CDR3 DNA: TGTGCCAGCAGCTTGGTTTGGGGGGCGGGATCCTACGAGCAGTACTTC. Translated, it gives CASSLVWGAGSYEQYF.

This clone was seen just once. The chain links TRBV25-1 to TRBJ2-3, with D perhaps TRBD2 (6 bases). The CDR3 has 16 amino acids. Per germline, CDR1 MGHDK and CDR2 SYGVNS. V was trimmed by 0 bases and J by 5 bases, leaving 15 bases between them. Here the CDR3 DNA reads TGTGCCAGCAGTGAATATGGGGCGGGGAATGAAGATACGCAGTATTTT. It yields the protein CASSEYGAGNEDTQYF.

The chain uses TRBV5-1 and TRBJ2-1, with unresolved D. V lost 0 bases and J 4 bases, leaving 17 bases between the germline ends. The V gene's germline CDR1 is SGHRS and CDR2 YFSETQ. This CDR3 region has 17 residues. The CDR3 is CASSLVLPIGEYNEQFF. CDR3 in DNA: TGCGCCAGCAGCTTGGTTCTACCTATAGGAGAGTACAATGAGCAGTTCTTC.

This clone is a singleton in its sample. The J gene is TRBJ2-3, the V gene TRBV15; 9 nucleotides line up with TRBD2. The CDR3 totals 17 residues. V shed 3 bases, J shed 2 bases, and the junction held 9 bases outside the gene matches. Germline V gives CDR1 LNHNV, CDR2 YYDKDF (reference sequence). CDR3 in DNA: TGTGCCACCAGCAGGACCGCGACTAGCGGCAACACAGATACGCAGTATTTT. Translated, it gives CATSRTATSGNTDTQYF. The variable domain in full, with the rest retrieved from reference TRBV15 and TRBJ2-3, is DAMVIQNPRYQVTQFGKPVTLSCSQTLNHNVMYWYQQKSSQAPKLLFHYYDKDFNNEADTPDNFQSRRPNTSFCFLDIRSPGLGDTAMYLCATSRTATSGNTDTQYFGPGTRLTVL.

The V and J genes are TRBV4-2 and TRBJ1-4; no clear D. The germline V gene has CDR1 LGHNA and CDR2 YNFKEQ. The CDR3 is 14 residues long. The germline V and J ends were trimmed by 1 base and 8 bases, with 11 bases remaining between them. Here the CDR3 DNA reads TGTGCCAGCAGCCAAGGAGGCTCGGTCGAAAAACTGTTTTTT. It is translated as CASSQGGSVEKLFF.

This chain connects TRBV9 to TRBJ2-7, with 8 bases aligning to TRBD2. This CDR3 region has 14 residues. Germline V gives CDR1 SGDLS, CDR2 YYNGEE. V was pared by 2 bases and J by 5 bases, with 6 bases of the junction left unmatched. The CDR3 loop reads CASSVDGRVHEQYF. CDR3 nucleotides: TGTGCCAGCAGCGTGGACGGGAGGGTCCACGAGCAGTACTTC.

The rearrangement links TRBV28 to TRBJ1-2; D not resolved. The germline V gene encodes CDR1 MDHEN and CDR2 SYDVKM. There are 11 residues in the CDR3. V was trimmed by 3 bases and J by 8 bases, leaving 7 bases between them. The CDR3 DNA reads TGTGCCAGCAGTTTTGGGTTGGGCTACACCTTC. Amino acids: CASSFGLGYTF.

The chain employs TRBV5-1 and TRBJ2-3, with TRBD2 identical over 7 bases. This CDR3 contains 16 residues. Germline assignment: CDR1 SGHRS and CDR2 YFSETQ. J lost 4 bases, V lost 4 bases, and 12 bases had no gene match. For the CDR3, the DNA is TGCGCCAGCAGCCGAACGGGTAGCGGGCAAGCAGATACGCAGTATTTT. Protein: CASSRTGSGQADTQYF.

The DNA of the CDR3 is TGTGCCAGCAGCTTAGGGAATAGCGGGAGCACAGATACGCAGTATTTT. Protein sequence: CASSLGNSGSTDTQYF. The V call is TRBV7-9, the J call TRBJ2-3; 7 bases align to TRBD2. The CDR3 spans 16 residues. J lost 0 bases, V lost 1 base, and 4 bases had no gene match. CDR1 is SEHNR and CDR2 is FQNEAQ in the germline V gene (reference sequence).

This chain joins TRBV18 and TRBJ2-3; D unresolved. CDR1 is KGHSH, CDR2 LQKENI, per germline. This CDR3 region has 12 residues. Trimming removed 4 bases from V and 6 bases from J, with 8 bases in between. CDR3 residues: CASSLLSDTQYF. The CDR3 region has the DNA TGTGCCAGCTCACTGCTGTCGGATACGCAGTATTTT.

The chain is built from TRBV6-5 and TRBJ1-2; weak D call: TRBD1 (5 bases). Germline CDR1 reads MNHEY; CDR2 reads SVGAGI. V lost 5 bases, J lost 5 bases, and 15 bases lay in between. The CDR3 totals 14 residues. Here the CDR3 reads CASSTRSGHYGYTF. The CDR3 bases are TGTGCCAGCAGTACCCGGTCGGGGCATTATGGCTACACCTTC.

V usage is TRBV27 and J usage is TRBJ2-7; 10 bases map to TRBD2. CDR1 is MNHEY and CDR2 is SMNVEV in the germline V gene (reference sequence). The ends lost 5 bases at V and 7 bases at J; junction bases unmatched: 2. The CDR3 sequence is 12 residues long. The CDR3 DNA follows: TGTGCCAGCAGTCCGGGACTAGCGGAGCAGTACTTC. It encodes CASSPGLAEQYF.

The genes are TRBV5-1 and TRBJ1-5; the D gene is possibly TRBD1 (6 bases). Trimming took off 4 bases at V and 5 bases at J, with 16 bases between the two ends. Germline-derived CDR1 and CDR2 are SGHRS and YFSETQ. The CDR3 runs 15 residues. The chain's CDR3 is CASSPWGGADQPQHF. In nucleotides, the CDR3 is TGCGCCAGCAGCCCGTGGGGGGGGGCGGATCAGCCCCAGCATTTT. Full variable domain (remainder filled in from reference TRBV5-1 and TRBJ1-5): KAGVTQTPRYLIKTRGQQVTLSCSPISGHRSVSWYQQTPGQGLQFLFEYFSETQRNKGNFPGRFSGRQFSNSRSEMNVSTLELGDSALYLCASSPWGGADQPQHFGDGTRLSIL.

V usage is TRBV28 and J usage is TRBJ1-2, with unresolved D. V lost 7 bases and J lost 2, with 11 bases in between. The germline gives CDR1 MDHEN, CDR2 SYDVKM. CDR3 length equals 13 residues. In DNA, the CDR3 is TGTGCCAGCATAGGTAGGCAGAACTATGGCTACACCTTC. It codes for CASIGRQNYGYTF.